The source of this TCR beta chain is a study of T cells in Graves' hyperthyroidism and ophthalmopathy. TCR beta CDR3 region amplification was performed from RNA transcripts. The HTBI primer set served for first-round RT-PCR of the TCR CDR3. Via MiXCR, TCRdb re-called the multiplex PCR reads, giving one row per CDR3 protein. Seen here are 500,000 to 800,000 distinct CDR3 sequences, 45% observed once, and the top ten hold approximately 7.2%. This CDR3 spans 12 amino acids. Germline V gives CDR1 SQVTM, CDR2 ANQGSEA. The V gene lost 6 bases and the J gene lost 7 bases, with 15 bases spanning the gap. The source of this sequence is an adult man with Graves' disease, either hyperthyroidism or ophthalmopathy (not recorded which). Sequencing was carried out using peripheral blood or thyroid tissue (not recorded which). The rearrangement joins TRBV29-1 to TRBJ1-2; no reliable D call. Here the CDR3 DNA reads TGCAGCGTCGGGTCCCATCCATCTGGCTACACCTTC. Its translation is CSVGSHPSGYTF. Variable domain in full (rest from reference TRBV29-1 and TRBJ1-2): SAVISQKPSRDICQRGTSLTIQCQVDSQVTMMFWYRQQPGQSLTLIATANQGSEATYESGFVIDKFPISRPNLTFSTLTVSNMSPEDSSIYLCSVGSHPSGYTFGSGTRLTVV.